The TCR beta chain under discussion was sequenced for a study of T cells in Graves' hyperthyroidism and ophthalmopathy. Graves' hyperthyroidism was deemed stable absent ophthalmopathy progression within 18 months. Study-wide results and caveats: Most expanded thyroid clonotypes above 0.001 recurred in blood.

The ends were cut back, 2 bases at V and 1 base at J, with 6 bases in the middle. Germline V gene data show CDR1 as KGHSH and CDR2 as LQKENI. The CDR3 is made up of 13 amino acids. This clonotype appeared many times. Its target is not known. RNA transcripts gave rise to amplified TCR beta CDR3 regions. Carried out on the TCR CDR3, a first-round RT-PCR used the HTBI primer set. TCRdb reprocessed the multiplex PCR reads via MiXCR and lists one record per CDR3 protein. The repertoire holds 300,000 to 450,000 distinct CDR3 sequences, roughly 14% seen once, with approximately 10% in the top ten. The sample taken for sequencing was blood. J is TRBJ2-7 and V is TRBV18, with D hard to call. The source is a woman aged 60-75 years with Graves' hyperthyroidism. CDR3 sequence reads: CASSPTKSYEQYF. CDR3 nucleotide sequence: TGTGCCAGCTCACCAACCAAGTCCTACGAGCAGTACTTC. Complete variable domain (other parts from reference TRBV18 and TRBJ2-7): NAGVMQNPRHLVRRRGQEARLRCSPMKGHSHVYWYRQLPEEGLKFMVYLQKENIIDESGMPKERFSAEFPKEGPSILRIQQVVRGDSAAYFCASSPTKSYEQYFGPGTRLTVT.